Listed below are T cell receptor beta chains from one sample, sequenced in a study of identical twins. TCRdb reprocessed the 5' RACE reads with MiXCR, giving one entry per CDR3 protein. The table records about 460,000 distinct CDR3 sequences, approximately 15% of them present only once. These data also featured in a second study, about yellow fever vaccine responses in identical twins.

The sample was CD4+ T cells sorted from blood. These receptors all stem from a woman aged 18-35 years in good health. Both conserved end residues are trimmed from each CDR3. Clone size, where shown, is once, few, many, or a class for clones that have expanded.

size: many; J: TRBJ2-1; V: TRBV7-2; CDR3: ASSRSGGSSYNEQF
size: few; J: TRBJ2-1; V: TRBV3-1; CDR3: ASSLTSGVTYNEQF
size: NA; J: TRBJ1-2; V: TRBV27; CDR3: ASSRTGRNYGYT
size: NA; J: TRBJ2-1; V: TRBV12-3/TRBV12-4; CDR3: ASSAGLLSSYNEQF
size: few; J: TRBJ2-1; V: TRBV3-1; CDR3: ASSQVGQGAGNEQF
size: NA; J: TRBJ2-1; V: TRBV7-2; CDR3: ASSYGLAGGNEQF
size: few; J: TRBJ2-5; V: TRBV4-2; CDR3: ASSQDVGPAETQY
size: few; J: TRBJ2-1; V: TRBV5-8; CDR3: ASSLAGTSGGGNEQF
size: NA; J: TRBJ2-1; V: TRBV20-1; CDR3: SAITSLAYNEQF
size: NA; J: TRBJ2-1; V: TRBV6-5; CDR3: ASRPNRGEQF
size: NA; J: TRBJ1-1; V: TRBV4-2; CDR3: ASSLRQGVETEAF
size: few; J: TRBJ2-1; V: TRBV3-1; CDR3: ASSFLAGGIDEQF
size: many; J: TRBJ2-5; V: TRBV20-1; CDR3: SARDEGTGQETQY
size: NA; J: TRBJ2-1; V: TRBV5-4; CDR3: ASSFRSGRTSYNEQF
size: NA; J: TRBJ2-7; V: TRBV12-3/TRBV12-4; CDR3: ASSLASGRADEQY
size: NA; J: TRBJ2-7; V: TRBV12-3/TRBV12-4; CDR3: ASSYGGDAYEQY
size: many; J: TRBJ1-2; V: TRBV5-6; CDR3: ASSSPARLEGYT
size: many; J: TRBJ2-3; V: TRBV10-3; CDR3: AIGLTSSTDTQY
size: few; J: TRBJ2-5; V: TRBV29-1; CDR3: SVGSTSETQY
size: NA; J: TRBJ2-5; V: TRBV7-2; CDR3: ASSRDRGSETQY
size: NA; J: TRBJ2-3; V: TRBV5-1; CDR3: ASSLATGLGADTQY
size: many; J: TRBJ2-4; V: TRBV28; CDR3: ASSLTDRNIQY
size: NA; J: TRBJ2-2; V: TRBV7-9; CDR3: ASSLGTVDTGELF
size: NA; J: TRBJ2-1; V: TRBV2; CDR3: ATQQDGTNEQF
size: few; J: TRBJ2-1; V: TRBV9; CDR3: ASRSGTSGEYNEQF
size: NA; J: TRBJ2-7; V: TRBV20-1; CDR3: SARDLSQGNEQY
size: NA; J: TRBJ2-7; V: TRBV20-1; CDR3: SAKSGGKVYEQY
size: few; J: TRBJ2-1; V: TRBV9; CDR3: ASSEGLAGGVYEQF
size: many; J: TRBJ2-5; V: TRBV5-1; CDR3: ASGHETQY
size: NA; J: TRBJ2-1; V: TRBV4-3; CDR3: ASSQRDRGDNEQF
size: NA; J: TRBJ1-5; V: TRBV20-1; CDR3: SARLGTSYQPQH
size: few; J: TRBJ2-1; V: TRBV5-1; CDR3: ASSLFLLAGGTGNEQF
size: many; J: TRBJ2-3; V: TRBV5-1; CDR3: ASSLRTGRTYSTDTQY
size: NA; J: TRBJ1-2; V: TRBV5-6; CDR3: ASSLLDRSTWGYT
size: few; J: TRBJ2-3; V: TRBV29-1; CDR3: SVESRLAGEYDTQY
size: many; J: TRBJ2-1; V: TRBV5-1; CDR3: ASSSGTRAFGEQF
size: NA; J: TRBJ2-7; V: TRBV7-2; CDR3: ASSLGGEFYYEQY
size: few; J: TRBJ2-3; V: TRBV20-1; CDR3: SAYGQGARTDTQY
size: many; J: TRBJ1-2; V: TRBV7-2; CDR3: ASSPRQGGYGYT
size: many; J: TRBJ2-3; V: TRBV2; CDR3: ASSGGTTDTQY
size: NA; J: TRBJ2-3; V: TRBV5-1; CDR3: ASSLIPTDTQY
size: NA; J: TRBJ2-3; V: TRBV4-3; CDR3: ASSQGDRDFRSTDTQY
size: NA; J: TRBJ2-7; V: TRBV5-1; CDR3: ASSSSGTYYEQY
size: few; J: TRBJ2-7; V: TRBV5-1; CDR3: ASSLVRVDSYEQY
size: many; J: TRBJ2-1; V: TRBV5-1; CDR3: ASSLAVSYNEQF
size: NA; J: TRBJ2-7; V: TRBV28; CDR3: ASSLSASGYEQY
size: NA; J: TRBJ2-5; V: TRBV6-2/TRBV6-3; CDR3: ASGQAQETQY
size: few; J: TRBJ2-7; V: TRBV28; CDR3: ASVQGFEQY
size: NA; J: TRBJ2-5; V: TRBV18; CDR3: ASSLPGGGAETQY
size: NA; J: TRBJ2-6; V: TRBV7-3; CDR3: ASSPGQLSGANVLT
size: NA; J: TRBJ2-1; V: TRBV7-8; CDR3: ASSLAETSGSWNEQF
size: NA; J: TRBJ2-2; V: TRBV6-5; CDR3: ASSSTFTGGNTGELF
size: few; J: TRBJ2-1; V: TRBV6-2/TRBV6-3; CDR3: ASSGSGRNYNEQF
size: NA; J: TRBJ2-2; V: TRBV6-4; CDR3: ASSDSVGATGELF
size: NA; J: TRBJ2-7; V: TRBV4-3; CDR3: ASSQVGRSSYEQY
size: few; J: TRBJ2-5; V: TRBV18; CDR3: ASSPSGPLSGQY
size: NA; J: TRBJ2-7; V: TRBV11-2; CDR3: ASSSPGLAGGTSSYEQY
size: NA; J: TRBJ2-3; V: TRBV12-3/TRBV12-4; CDR3: ASSLARGVSGRTDTQY
size: few; J: TRBJ2-7; V: TRBV10-3; CDR3: AISGAEEQY